This T cell receptor (beta chain) was recorded in a study of vaccination effects on CD4 cells after COVID-19. The repertoire was sequenced with immunoSEQ multiplex PCR; TCRdb's copy has only in-frame clones and lacks some. The repertoire includes about 68,000 clones, 75% to 90% of them detected once, and 9% to 15% sits in the top ten. In the ViraFEST assay, antigen-specific CD4+ clonotypes were identified by expansion after peptide-pool stimulation. Culture lasted over 9 days before CD4+ T cell isolation. All vaccine recipients tested negative for nucleocapsid antibodies and had never contracted SARS-CoV-2 infection. V was cut by 2 bases and J by 4 bases, with 23 bases left in between. Germline loops: CDR1 MNHNS, CDR2 SASEGT. This CDR3 has 18 residues. About this clone itself: Its target is not known.

The specimen was CD4+ T cells from PBMCs cultured with SARS-CoV-2 spike peptides, collected before COVID-19 vaccination. This chain connects TRBV6-1 to TRBJ1-2; D perhaps matches TRBD1 (6 bases). The receptor's source is a human donor who received a COVID-19 vaccine. CDR3 nucleotides: TGTGCCAGCAGTGAACCCTTCTCGGGAGGGGGATCGGTCTATGGCTACACCTTC. Translating gives CASSEPFSGGGSVYGYTF.